This TCR beta chain is from a study of T-cell memory formation after mild COVID-19. This clonotype was observed a few times. What it binds is unknown. Findings and limits, study-wide: SARS-CoV-2 specificity was not confirmed for second-wave clones peaking on day 37. Clones that got smaller from day 15 to 85 had even CD4/CD8, while clones growing later tipped toward CD4+.

TCRdb independently ran MiXCR on the 5' RACE reads; one entry per CDR3 protein. Of around 300,000 distinct CDR3 sequences in the sample, around 13% were seen once. This CDR3 is 14 amino acids long. The ends lost 7 bases at V and 4 bases at J; junction bases unmatched: 6. The chain links TRBV12-3 or TRBV12-4 to TRBJ2-1; TRBD2 matches 8 bases. The receptor comes from a man between 18 and 29 years old who had mild COVID-19 (a few samples of this study predate the infection). Cell type and time point are not known. The sequenced material came from PBMCs or a T cell subset sorted from them (not recorded which). CDR3: CASTARGEYNEQFF. The CDR3 nucleotides are TGTGCCAGCACAGCGCGGGGGGAATACAATGAGCAGTTCTTC.